This section outlines one T cell receptor (beta chain) sequence together with its context. Some clones are missing from TCRdb's copy, which holds only in-frame ones; the method was immunoSEQ multiplex PCR. The sample shows over 120,000 clones, 75% to 85% of them seen only once. The sample is drawn from a study of blood T cell repertoires in COVID-19. The V and J ends lost 0 bases and 5 bases, in that order; junction bases with no gene match: 10. CDR3 size: 17 residues. CDR1 SGDLS and CDR2 YYNGEE come from the germline V gene. Recruited during active infection, patients (from Seattle) were subsequently followed longitudinally.

Sequencing was done on a sample of peripheral blood. The rearrangement links TRBV9 to TRBJ2-5; TRBD2 matches 10 bases. This TCR was recovered from a woman in her sixties or seventies with COVID-19, enrolled during active disease. This chain's CDR3 is CASSVGSGSGGRETQYF. Written as DNA, the CDR3 is TGTGCCAGCAGCGTAGGGAGTGGTAGCGGGGGGCGGGAGACCCAGTACTTC.